One sample yielded the 2 T cell receptor beta chains listed below, sequenced in a study of T cell responses to AZD1222 COVID-19 vaccine. The assay was immunoSEQ multiplex PCR, and TCRdb's table has in-frame clones only and misses some. The sample lists 100,000 to 130,000 clones; around nine tenths were seen once. This specimen was peripheral blood, taken on day 0 of MenACWY control vaccination. The source of these receptors is an adult in good health.

The chain combines TRBV6-5 with TRBJ2-2; D gene uncertain. The V and J ends lost 9 bases and 1 base respectively, with 9 bases between them. Germline V lookup: CDR1 MNHEY, CDR2 SVGAGI. The CDR3 totals 13 residues. The CDR3 region is CASRFGNTGELFF. The CDR3 DNA is TGTGCCAGTCGATTTGGGAACACCGGGGAGCTGTTTTTT.

CDR3 sequence: CASSSGLAGVTIQETQYF. The DNA for the CDR3 is TGTGCCAGCAGCTCAGGACTAGCGGGGGTAACAATCCAAGAGACCCAGTACTTC. The rearrangement uses TRBV13 and TRBJ2-5; 13 bases match TRBD2. From germline, CDR1 is PRHDT and CDR2 FYEKMQ (reference sequence). With 4 bases clipped from V and 1 base from J, the junction kept 9 bases outside the gene matches. This CDR3 is 18 amino acids long.